This TCR beta chain was profiled in a study of radiation and T cells in renal cell carcinoma. As for the study in general: Nephrectomy followed 15 Gy stereotactic body radiation by 4 weeks.

Clones were read by immunoSEQ multiplex PCR, and TCRdb kept only the in-frame ones, dropping some. The sample has 150,000 or so clones, about 88% seen once. With regard to this clone: Its antigen is unknown.

General study findings and limits: Baseline intratumoral clonotype presence is unknown without pretreatment biopsies. Top tumor clonotypes rose in blood 2 weeks post-radiation, then contracted.

CDR3 length equals 15 residues. V dropped 0 bases and J dropped 1 base, with 9 bases sitting between them. CDR1 is MGHRA and CDR2 is YSYEKL in the germline V gene. Indicated time point: baseline pretreatment blood. The treatment denotes: 15 Gy SBRT to primary tumor, nephrectomy 4 weeks later. The patient's renal cell carcinoma had clear cell pathology. This TCR was sampled from a woman in her forties or fifties with renal cell carcinoma. V usage is TRBV4-1 and J usage is TRBJ1-2; D gene unclear. This material consisted of blood, taken from a patient whose treatment included radiotherapy and nephrectomy. The CDR3 nucleotides read TGCGCCAGCAGCCAAGATAAAGAGTATAACTATGGCTACACCTTC. It encodes CASSQDKEYNYGYTF.